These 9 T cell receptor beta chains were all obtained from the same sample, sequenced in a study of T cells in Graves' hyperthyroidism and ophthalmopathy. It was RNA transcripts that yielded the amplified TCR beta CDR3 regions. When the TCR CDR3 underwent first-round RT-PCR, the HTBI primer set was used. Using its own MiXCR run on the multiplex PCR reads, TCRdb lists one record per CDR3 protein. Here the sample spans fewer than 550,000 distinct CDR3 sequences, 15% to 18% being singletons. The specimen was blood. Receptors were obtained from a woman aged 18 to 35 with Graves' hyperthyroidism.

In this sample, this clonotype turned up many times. CDR3 nucleotide sequence: TGTGCCAGCAGGGGGACAGGGGGCAATCAGCCCCAGCATTTT. Encoded protein: CASRGTGGNQPQHF. This rearrangement joins TRBV2 to TRBJ1-5; 10 bases fit TRBD1. V lost 6 bases and J lost 2; bases outside the gene matches: 1. The CDR3 contains 14 residues. From germline, CDR1 is SNHLY and CDR2 FYNNEI.

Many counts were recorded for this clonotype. The CDR3, as DNA: TGCAGCGTTGTCCGGTGGCAGGGCGGCGCAGATACGCAGTATTTT. Protein sequence: CSVVRWQGGADTQYF. V gene TRBV29-1 combines with J gene TRBJ2-3, with D possibly being TRBD1 (5 bases). The CDR3 extends over 15 amino acids. From germline, CDR1 is SQVTM and CDR2 ANQGSEA. The V end was cut by 4 bases, the J end by 4 bases, with 18 bases between.

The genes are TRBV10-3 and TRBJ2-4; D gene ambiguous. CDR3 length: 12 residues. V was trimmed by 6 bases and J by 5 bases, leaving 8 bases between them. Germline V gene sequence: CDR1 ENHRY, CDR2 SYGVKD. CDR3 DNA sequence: TGTGCCATCAGAACGGCTGAAAACATTCAGTACTTC. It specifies CAIRTAENIQYF.

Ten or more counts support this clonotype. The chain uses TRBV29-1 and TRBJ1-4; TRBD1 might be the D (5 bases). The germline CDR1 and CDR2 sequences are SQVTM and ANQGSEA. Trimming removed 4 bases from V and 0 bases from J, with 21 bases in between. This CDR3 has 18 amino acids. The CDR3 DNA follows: TGCAGCGTTGTTTCACTTTGGGAGGGAGGGGCAACTAATGAAAAACTGTTTTTT. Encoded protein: CSVVSLWEGGATNEKLFF.

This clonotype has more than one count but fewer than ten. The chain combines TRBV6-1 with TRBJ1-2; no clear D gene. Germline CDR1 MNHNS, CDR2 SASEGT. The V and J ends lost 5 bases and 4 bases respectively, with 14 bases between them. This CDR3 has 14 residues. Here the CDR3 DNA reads TGTGCCAGCAGTATCCCCGGACGGGGCTATGGCTACACCTTC. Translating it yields CASSIPGRGYGYTF.

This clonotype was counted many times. The CDR3 loop reads CSARKGVDTQYF. The CDR3 DNA sequence: TGCAGTGCTAGGAAGGGCGTGGATACGCAGTATTTT. The chain recombines TRBV20-1 with TRBJ2-3; no clear D gene. V gave up 3 bases and J gave up 6 bases, with 10 bases separating them. CDR3 length: 12 residues. Per germline, CDR1 DFQATT and CDR2 SNEGSKA (reference sequence).

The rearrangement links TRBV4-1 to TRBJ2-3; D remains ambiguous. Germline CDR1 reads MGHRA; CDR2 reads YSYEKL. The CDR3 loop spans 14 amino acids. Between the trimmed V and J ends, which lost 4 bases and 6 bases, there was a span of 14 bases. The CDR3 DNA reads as TGCGCCAGCAGCCCCCCAGAGGAATCTGATACGCAGTATTTT. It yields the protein CASSPPEESDTQYF.

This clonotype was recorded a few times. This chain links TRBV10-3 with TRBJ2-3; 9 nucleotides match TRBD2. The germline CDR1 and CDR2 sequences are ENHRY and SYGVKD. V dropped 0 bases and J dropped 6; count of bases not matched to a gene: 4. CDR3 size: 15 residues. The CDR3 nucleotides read TGTGCCATCAGTGAGTCTGTAGCGGGAGTGGATACGCAGTATTTT. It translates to CAISESVAGVDTQYF.

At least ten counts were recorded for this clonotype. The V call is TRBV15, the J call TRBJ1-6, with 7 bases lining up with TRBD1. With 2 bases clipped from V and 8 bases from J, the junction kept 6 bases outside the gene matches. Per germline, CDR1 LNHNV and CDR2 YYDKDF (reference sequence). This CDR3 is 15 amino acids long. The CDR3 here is CATSRTYRGDSPLHF. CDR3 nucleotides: TGTGCCACCAGCAGAACTTACAGGGGTGATTCACCCCTCCACTTT.